This TCR beta chain was found in a study of Ad26.COV2.S vaccination and SARS-CoV-2 variants. Study conclusions and caveats: The study found similar non-spike TCR breadth in vaccine and placebo recipients.

This clone was recorded at least ten times. Its antigen is as yet unknown. Treatment in this sample: around 19 received Ad26.COV2.S at low or high dose, single or two shots; about 5 received placebo; per-sample allocation not given. Day 63 after the first vaccine or placebo injection was the time point for sampling. A Boston adult aged 18-55 years was the donor. Libraries were prepared by immunoSEQ multiplex PCR; TCRdb keeps only in-frame clonotypes and omits some of them. The table has about 350,000 clones, about 85% seen once. The TCR comes from a person aged 18-65 years who received the Ad26.COV2.S COVID-19 vaccine or a placebo. The sample consisted of peripheral blood, taken in a trial of Ad26.COV2.S vaccine versus placebo.

Here the CDR3 reads CAISETRQGKLFF. CDR3 in DNA: TGTGCCATCAGTGAGACGAGACAGGGAAAACTGTTTTTT. The V gene is TRBV10-3, the J gene TRBJ1-4; 7 positions match TRBD1. The CDR3 runs 13 residues. The junction had 4 bases not matched to a gene; V was cut back by 2 bases and J by 10 bases. Germline-derived CDR1 and CDR2 are ENHRY and SYGVKD.